This T cell receptor (beta chain) came from a study of identical twins. Whole-study results and caveats: Modelling underestimated the level of out-of-frame TCR alpha sharing observed in monozygotic twins. Carriage of fewer insertions was seen in abundant cord blood beta clonotypes, whereas memory repertoires showed none. The presence of invariant MAIT and iNKT cells could partly confound analyses of zero-insertion sequences.

This clonotype was seen only a few times. The antigen remains undetermined. Germline CDR1 reads SNHLY; CDR2 reads FYNNEI. The CDR3 spans 14 residues. V was pared by 11 bases and J by 0 bases, with 6 bases of the junction left unmatched. Carrying unique molecular identifiers, the cDNA also gained a universal primer site through template switching. TCRdb re-called the 5' RACE reads with MiXCR, one entry per CDR3 protein. This table has over 550,000 distinct CDR3 sequences, 7.1% appearing once. These data were also filed under a second study, of yellow fever vaccine responses in identical twins.

The sample consisted of PBMCs. This clonotype was sampled from a woman aged 18-29 years in good health. The chain combines TRBV2 with TRBJ2-1, with 8 nucleotides matching TRBD1. CDR3 loop: CAGQGQSSYNEQFF. In DNA form, the CDR3 reads TGTGCCGGACAGGGCCAGAGCTCCTACAATGAGCAGTTCTTC.